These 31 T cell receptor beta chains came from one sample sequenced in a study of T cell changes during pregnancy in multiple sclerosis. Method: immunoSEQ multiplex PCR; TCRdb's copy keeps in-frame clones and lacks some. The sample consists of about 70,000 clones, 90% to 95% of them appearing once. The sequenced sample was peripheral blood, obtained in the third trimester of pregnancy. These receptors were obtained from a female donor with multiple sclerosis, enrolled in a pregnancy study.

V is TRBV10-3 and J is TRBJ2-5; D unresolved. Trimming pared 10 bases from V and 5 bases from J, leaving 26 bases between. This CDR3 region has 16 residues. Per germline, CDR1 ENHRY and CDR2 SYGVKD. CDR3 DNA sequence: TGTGCCACTTCTTCTCCAGAAACGCATAGCATGGAGACCCAGTACTTC. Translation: CATSSPETHSMETQYF.

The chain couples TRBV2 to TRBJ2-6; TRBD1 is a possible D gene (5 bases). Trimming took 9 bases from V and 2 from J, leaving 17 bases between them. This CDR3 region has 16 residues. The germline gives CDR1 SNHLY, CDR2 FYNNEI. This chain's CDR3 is CARLRQGRAGANVLTF. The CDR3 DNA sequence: TGTGCCAGGCTTCGGCAGGGCCGAGCTGGGGCCAACGTCCTGACTTTC.

The CDR3 reads CASSVGQTRGYGYTF. CDR3 in DNA: TGTGCCAGCAGCGTAGGACAGACCCGAGGCTATGGCTACACCTTC. V is TRBV9 and J is TRBJ1-2; TRBD1 might be the D (5 bases). V lost 0 bases, J lost 4 bases, and 13 bases lay in between. The germline gives CDR1 SGDLS, CDR2 YYNGEE. This CDR3 comprises 15 residues.

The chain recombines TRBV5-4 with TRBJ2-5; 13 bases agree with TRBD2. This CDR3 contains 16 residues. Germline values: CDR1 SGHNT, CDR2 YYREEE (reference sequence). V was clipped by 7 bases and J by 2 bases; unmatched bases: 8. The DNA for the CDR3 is TGTGCCAGCGGCCCGGGACTAGCGGGGAGTCAAGAGACCCAGTACTTC. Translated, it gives CASGPGLAGSQETQYF.

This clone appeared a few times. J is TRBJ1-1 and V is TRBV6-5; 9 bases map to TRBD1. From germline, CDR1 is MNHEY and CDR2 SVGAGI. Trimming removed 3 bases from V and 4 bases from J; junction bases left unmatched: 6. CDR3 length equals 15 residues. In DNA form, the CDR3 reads TGTGCCAGCAGTTATAACAGGGGGCTTAGCACTGAAGCTTTCTTT. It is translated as CASSYNRGLSTEAFF.

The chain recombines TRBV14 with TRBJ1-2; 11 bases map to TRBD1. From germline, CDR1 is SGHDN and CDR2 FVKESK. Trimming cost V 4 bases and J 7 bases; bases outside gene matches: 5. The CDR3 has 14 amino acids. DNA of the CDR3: TGTGCCAGCAGCCCGGACAGGGGGCCGGTTGGCTACACCTTC. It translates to CASSPDRGPVGYTF.

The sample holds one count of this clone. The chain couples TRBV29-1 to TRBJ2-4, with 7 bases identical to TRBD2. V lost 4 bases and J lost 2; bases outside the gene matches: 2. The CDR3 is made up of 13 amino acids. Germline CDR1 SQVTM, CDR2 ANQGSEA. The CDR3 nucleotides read TGCAGCGTTGTGGGGGGGACCAAAAACATTCAGTACTTC. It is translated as CSVVGGTKNIQYF.

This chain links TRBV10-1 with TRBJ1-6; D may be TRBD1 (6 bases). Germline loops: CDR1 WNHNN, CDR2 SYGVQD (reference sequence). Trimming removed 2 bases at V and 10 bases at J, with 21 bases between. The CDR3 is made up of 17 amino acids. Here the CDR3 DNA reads TGCGCCAGCAGTGAGATGACAGGCCGCCATGGACCGTCACCCCTCCACTTT. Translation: CASSEMTGRHGPSPLHF.

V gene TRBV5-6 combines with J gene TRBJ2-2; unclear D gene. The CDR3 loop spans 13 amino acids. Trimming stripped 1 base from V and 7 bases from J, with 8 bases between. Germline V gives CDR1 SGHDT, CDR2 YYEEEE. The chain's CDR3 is CASSLRAGGELFF. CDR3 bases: TGTGCCAGCAGCTTGAGAGCAGGCGGGGAGCTGTTTTTT.

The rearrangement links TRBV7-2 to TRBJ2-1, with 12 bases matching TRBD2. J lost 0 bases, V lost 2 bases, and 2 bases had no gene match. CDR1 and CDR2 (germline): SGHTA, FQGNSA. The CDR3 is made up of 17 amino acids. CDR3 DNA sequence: TGTGCCAGCAGCTTATGGACTAGCGGGGCCTCCTACAATGAGCAGTTCTTC. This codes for CASSLWTSGASYNEQFF.

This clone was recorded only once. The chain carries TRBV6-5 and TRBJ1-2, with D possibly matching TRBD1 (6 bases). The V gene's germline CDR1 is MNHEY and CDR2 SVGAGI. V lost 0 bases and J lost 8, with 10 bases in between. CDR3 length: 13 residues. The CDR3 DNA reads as TGTGCCAGCAGTTACTCGAGGGGGTTGGGCTACACCTTC. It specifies CASSYSRGLGYTF.

The CDR3 protein is CASSFSGGPYEQYF. The CDR3 nucleotides are TGTGCCAGCAGCTTTAGCGGGGGTCCCTACGAGCAGTACTTC. The V call is TRBV7-2, the J call TRBJ2-7; 9 bases are a match to TRBD2. Germline CDR1 reads SGHTA; CDR2 reads FQGNSA. CDR3 length equals 14 residues. Losses at the gene ends were 3 bases for V and 2 bases for J; bases not matched to a gene: 2.

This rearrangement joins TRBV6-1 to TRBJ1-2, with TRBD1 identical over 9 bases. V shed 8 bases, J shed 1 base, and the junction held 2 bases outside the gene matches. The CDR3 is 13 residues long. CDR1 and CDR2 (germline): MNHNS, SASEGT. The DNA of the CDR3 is TGTGCCAGCCAGACAGGGGGTAACTATGGCTACACCTTC. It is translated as CASQTGGNYGYTF.

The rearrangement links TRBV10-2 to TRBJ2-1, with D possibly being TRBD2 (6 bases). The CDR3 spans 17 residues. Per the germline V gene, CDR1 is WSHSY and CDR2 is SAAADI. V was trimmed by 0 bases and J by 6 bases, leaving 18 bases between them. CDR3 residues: CASSESMALGTPNEQFF. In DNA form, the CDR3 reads TGCGCCAGCAGTGAGTCGATGGCCCTAGGGACTCCCAATGAGCAGTTCTTC.

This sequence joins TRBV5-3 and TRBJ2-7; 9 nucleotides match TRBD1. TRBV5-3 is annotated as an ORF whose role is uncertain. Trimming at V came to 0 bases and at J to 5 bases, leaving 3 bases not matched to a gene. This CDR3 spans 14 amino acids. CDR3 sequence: CARSLGTGVHEQYF. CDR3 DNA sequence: TGTGCCAGAAGCTTGGGGACAGGGGTCCACGAGCAGTACTTC.

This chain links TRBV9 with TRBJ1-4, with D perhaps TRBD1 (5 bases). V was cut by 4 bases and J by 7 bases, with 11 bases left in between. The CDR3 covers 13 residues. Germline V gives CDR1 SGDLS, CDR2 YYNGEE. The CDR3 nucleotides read TGTGCCAGCAGCCAGACAGTTACTGAAAAACTGTTTTTT. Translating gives CASSQTVTEKLFF.

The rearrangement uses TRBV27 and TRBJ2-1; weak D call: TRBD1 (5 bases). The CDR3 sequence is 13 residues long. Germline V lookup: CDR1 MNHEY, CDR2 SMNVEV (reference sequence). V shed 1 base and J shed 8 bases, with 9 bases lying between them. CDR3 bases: TGTGCCAGCAGTTTATTTAAGGGGTATGAGCAGTTCTTC. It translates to CASSLFKGYEQFF.

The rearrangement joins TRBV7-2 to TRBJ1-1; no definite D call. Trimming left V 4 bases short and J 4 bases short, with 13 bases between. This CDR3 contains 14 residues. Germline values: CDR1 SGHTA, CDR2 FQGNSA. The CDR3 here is CASSSPGRSTEAFF. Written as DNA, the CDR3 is TGTGCCAGCAGCTCCCCGGGGAGGAGCACTGAAGCTTTCTTT.

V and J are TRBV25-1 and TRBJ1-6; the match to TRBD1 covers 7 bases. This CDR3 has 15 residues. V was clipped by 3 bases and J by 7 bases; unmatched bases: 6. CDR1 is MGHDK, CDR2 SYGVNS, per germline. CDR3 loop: CASSDLTGANSPLHF. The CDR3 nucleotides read TGTGCCAGCAGTGACCTCACAGGGGCGAATTCACCCCTCCACTTT.

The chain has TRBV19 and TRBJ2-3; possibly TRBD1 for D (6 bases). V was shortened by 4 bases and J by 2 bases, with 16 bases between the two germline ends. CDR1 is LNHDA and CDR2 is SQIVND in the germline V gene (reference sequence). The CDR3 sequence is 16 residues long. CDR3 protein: CASSRRDNPPTDTQYF. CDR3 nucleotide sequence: TGTGCCAGTAGTAGACGGGACAACCCCCCCACAGATACGCAGTATTTT.

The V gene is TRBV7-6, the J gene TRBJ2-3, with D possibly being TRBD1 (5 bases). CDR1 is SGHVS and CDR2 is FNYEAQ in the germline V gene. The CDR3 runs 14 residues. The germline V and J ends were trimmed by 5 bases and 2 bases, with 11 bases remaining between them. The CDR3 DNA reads TGTGCCAGCAGCCAAGGACACTTCACAGATACGCAGTATTTT. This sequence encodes CASSQGHFTDTQYF. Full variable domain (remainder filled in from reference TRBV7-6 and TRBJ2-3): GAGVSQSPRYKVTKRGQDVALRCDPISGHVSLYWYRQALGQGPEFLTYFNYEAQQDKSGLPNDRFSAERPEGSISTLTIQRTEQRDSAMYRCASSQGHFTDTQYFGPGTRLTVL.

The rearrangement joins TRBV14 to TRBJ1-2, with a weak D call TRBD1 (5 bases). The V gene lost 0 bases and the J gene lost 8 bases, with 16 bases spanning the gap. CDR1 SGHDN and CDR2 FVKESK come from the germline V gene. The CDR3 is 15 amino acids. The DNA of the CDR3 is TGTGCCAGCAGCCAAGATGTCAATACAGGCAGAGGCTACACCTTC. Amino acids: CASSQDVNTGRGYTF.

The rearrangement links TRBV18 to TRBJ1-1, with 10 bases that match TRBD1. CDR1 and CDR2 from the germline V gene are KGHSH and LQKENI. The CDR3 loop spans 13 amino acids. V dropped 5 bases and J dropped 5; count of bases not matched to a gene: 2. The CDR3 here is CASSTGQGTEAFF. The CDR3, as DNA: TGTGCCAGCTCAACGGGACAGGGGACTGAAGCTTTCTTT.

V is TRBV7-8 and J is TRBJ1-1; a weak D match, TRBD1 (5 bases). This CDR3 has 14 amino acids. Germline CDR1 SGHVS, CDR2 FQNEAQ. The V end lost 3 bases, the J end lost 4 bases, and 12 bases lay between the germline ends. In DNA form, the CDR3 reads TGTGCCAGCAGCTTGGGCCGGGGGGGCACTGAAGCTTTCTTT. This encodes CASSLGRGGTEAFF.

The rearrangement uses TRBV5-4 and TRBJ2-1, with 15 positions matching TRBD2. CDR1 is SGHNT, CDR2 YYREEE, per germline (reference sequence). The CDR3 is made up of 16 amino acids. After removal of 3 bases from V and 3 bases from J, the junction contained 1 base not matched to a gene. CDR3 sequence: CASSWTSGGGYNEQFF. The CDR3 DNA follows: TGTGCCAGCAGCTGGACTAGCGGGGGGGGCTACAATGAGCAGTTCTTC. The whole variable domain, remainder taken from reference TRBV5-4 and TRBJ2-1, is ETGVTQSPTHLIKTRGQQVTLRCSSQSGHNTVSWYQQALGQGPQFIFQYYREEENGRGNFPPRFSGLQFPNYSSELNVNALELDDSALYLCASSWTSGGGYNEQFFGPGTRLTVL.

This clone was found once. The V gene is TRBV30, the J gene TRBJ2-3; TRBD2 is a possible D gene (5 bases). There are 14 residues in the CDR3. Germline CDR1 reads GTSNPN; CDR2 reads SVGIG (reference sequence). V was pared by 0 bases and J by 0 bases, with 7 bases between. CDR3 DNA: TGTGCCTGGAGTGTAGGCGGGAGCACAGATACGCAGTATTTT. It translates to CAWSVGGSTDTQYF.

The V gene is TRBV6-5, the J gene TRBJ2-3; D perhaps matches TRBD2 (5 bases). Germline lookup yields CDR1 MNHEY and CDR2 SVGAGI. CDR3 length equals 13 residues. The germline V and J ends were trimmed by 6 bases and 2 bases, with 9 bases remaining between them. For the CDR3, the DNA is TGTGCCAGCAGACTAGACCCCACAGATACGCAGTATTTT. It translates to CASRLDPTDTQYF.

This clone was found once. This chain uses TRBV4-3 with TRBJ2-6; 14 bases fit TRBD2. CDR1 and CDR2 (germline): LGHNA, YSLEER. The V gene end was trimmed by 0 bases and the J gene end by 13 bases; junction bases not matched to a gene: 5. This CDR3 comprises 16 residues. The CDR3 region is CASSQEGLAGALVLTF. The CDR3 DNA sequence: TGCGCCAGCAGCCAAGAGGGACTAGCGGGGGCCCTTGTCCTGACTTTC.

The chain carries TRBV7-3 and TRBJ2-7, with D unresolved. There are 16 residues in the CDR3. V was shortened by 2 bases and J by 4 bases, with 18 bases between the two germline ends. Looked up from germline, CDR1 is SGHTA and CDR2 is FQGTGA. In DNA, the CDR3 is TGTGCCAGCAGCTTAGTAGTCGGTGAAGTACCGTACGAGCAGTACTTC. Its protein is CASSLVVGEVPYEQYF.

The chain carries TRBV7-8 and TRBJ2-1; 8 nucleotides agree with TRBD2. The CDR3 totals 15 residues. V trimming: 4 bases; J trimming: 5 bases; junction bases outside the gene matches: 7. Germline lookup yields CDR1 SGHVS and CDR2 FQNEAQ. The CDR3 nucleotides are TGTGCCAGCAGCTCCCCGTGGCGGGGGGACAATGAGCAGTTCTTC. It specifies CASSSPWRGDNEQFF.

The CDR3 protein is CASSNIGSGGASQFF. CDR3 coding DNA: TGTGCCAGCAGCAACATAGGTAGCGGGGGGGCGTCCCAGTTCTTC. This sequence joins TRBV5-6 and TRBJ2-1; 11 positions agree with TRBD2. The CDR3 runs 15 residues. CDR1 is SGHDT and CDR2 is YYEEEE in the germline V gene. Germline trimming cut 4 bases from V and 13 bases from J; bases unmatched to any gene: 13.